This TCR beta chain was observed in a study of blood T cell repertoires in COVID-19. Study summary: Donors in the United States, Italy and Spain gave samples during acute or convalescent COVID-19. T cells, B-cell-depleted T cells, or PBMCs supplied cDNA or gDNA.

As handled by the study authors: Scientists estimated how many nucleated cells there were by amplifying reference gene primers. The protocol was immunoSEQ multiplex PCR, while the TCRdb copy is restricted to in-frame clones and leaves out a portion. V, J and clone size are taken as reported in that table, and D and trimming were inferred from the DNA itself. The sample yields a few hundred thousand clones, roughly 85% seen once. V shed 4 bases, J shed 6 bases, and the junction held 11 bases outside the gene matches. This CDR3 region has 15 residues. The germline V gene has CDR1 SGHNT and CDR2 YYREEE (reference sequence).

The sequence was obtained from a man in his 60s who had recovered from COVID-19. The chain combines TRBV5-4 with TRBJ1-1; TRBD1 matches at 8 bases. Sample: peripheral blood. CDR3: CASSPGQGAIAEAFF. The CDR3 region has the DNA TGTGCCAGCAGCCCCGGACAGGGAGCAATCGCTGAAGCTTTCTTT.